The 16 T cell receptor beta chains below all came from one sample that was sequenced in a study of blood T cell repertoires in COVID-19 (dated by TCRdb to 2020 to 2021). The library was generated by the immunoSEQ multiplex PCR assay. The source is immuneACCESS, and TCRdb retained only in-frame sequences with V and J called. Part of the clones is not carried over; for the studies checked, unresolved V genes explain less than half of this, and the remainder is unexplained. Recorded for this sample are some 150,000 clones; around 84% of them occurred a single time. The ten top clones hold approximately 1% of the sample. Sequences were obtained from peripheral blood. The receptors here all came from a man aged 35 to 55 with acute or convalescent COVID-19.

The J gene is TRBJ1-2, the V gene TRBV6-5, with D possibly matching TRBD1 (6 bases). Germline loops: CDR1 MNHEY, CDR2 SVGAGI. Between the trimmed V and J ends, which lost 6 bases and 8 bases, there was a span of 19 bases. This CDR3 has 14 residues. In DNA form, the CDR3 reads TGTGCCAGCAGCGCGGGGGGCAGCGTTTGGGGCTACACCTTC. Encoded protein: CASSAGGSVWGYTF.

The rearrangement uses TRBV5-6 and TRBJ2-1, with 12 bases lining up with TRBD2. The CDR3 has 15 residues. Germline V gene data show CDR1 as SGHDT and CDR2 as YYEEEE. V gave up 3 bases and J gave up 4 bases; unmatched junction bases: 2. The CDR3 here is CASSWGTSGYNEQFF. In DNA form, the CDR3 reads TGTGCCAGCAGCTGGGGGACTAGCGGGTACAATGAGCAGTTCTTC.

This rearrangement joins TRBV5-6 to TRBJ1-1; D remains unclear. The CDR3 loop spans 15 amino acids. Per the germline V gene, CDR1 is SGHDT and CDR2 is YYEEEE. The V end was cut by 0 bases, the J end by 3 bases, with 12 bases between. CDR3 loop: CASSLASPVDTEAFF. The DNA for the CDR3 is TGTGCCAGCAGCTTGGCTTCTCCGGTAGACACTGAAGCTTTCTTT.

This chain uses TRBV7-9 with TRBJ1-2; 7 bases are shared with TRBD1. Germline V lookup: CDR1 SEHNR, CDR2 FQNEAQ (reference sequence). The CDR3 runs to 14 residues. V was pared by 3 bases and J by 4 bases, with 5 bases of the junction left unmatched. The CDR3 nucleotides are TGTGCCAGCAGCTTCTACGGGACAGCCTATGGCTACACCTTC. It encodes CASSFYGTAYGYTF.

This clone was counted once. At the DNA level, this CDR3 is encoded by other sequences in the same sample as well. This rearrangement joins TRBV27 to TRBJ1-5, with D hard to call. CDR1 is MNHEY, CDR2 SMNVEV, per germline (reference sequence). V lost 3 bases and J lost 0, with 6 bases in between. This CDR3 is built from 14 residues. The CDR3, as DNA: TGTGCCAGCAGTTTTCGGGGTAGCAATCAGCCCCAGCATTTT. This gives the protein CASSFRGSNQPQHF.

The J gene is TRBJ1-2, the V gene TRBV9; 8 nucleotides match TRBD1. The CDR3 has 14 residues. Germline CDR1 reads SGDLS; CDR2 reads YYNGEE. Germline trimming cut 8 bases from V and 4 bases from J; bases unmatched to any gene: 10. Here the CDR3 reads CASRGQGRGYGYTF. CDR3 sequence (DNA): TGTGCCAGTAGAGGACAGGGAAGGGGCTATGGCTACACCTTC.

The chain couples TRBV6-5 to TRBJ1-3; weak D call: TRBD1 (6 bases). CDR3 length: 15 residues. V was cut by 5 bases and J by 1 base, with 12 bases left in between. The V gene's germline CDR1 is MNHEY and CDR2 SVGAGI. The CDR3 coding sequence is TGTGCCAGCAGTCCCGGGACACTTTCTGGAAACACCATATATTTT. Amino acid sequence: CASSPGTLSGNTIYF.

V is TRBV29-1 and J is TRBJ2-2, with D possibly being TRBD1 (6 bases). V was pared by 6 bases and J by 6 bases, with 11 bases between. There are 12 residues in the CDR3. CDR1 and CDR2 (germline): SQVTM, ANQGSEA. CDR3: CSVQGSAGELFF. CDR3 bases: TGCAGCGTCCAGGGGAGCGCCGGGGAGCTGTTTTTT.

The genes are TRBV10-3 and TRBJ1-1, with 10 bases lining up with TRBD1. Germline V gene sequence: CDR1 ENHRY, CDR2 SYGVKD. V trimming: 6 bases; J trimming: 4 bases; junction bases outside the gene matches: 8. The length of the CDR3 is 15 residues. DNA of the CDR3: TGTGCCATCAGGCCGGCGACAGGGGGCATCACTGAAGCTTTCTTT. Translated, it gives CAIRPATGGITEAFF.

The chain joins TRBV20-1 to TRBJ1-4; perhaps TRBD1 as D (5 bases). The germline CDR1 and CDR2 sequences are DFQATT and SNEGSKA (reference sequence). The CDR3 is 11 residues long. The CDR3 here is CKSGSSEKLFF. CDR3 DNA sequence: TGCAAATCAGGGTCTAGTGAAAAACTGTTTTTT.

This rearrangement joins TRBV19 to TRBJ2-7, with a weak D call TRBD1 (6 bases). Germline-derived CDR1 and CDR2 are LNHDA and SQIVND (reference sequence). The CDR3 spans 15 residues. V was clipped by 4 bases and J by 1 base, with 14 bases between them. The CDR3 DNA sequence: TGTGCCAGTAGTACTGCAGGGGTGGGATCCTACGAGCAGTACTTC. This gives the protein CASSTAGVGSYEQYF. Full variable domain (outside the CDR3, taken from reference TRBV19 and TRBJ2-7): DGGITQSPKYLFRKEGQNVTLSCEQNLNHDAMYWYRQDPGQGLRLIYYSQIVNDFQKGDIAEGYSVSREKKESFPLTVTSAQKNPTAFYLCASSTAGVGSYEQYFGPGTRLTVT.

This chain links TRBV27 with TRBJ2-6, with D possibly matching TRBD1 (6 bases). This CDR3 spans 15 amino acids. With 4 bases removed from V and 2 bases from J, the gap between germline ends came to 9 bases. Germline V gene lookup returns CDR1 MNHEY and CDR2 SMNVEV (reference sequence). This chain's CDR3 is CASSSQGPGANVLTF. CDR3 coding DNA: TGTGCCAGCAGTTCACAGGGTCCTGGGGCCAACGTCCTGACTTTC. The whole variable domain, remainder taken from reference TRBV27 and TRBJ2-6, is EAQVTQNPRYLITVTGKKLTVTCSQNMNHEYMSWYRQDPGLGLRQIYYSMNVEVTDKGDVPEGYKVSRKEKRNFPLILESPSPNQTSLYFCASSSQGPGANVLTFGAGSRLTVL.

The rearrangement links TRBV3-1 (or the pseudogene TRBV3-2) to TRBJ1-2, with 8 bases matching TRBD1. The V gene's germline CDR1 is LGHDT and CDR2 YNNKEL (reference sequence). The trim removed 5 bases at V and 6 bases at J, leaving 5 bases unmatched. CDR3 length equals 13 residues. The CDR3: CASSLTGANGYTF. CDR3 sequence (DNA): TGTGCCAGCAGCTTGACAGGGGCCAATGGCTACACCTTC.

DNA for the CDR3: TGTGCCAGCAGTTTAATAGGGACTGGCGAGCAGTACTTC. Translating it yields CASSLIGTGEQYF. This chain joins TRBV6-5 and TRBJ2-7, with a tentative D call TRBD2 (6 bases). The CDR3 has 13 residues. The V gene's germline CDR1 is MNHEY and CDR2 SVGAGI. Trimming took 4 bases from V and 6 from J, leaving 13 bases between them.

CDR3 sequence (DNA): TGTGCCAGCAGCTTGGGACAGGGGAATCTGGTTGTCACTGAAGCTTTCTTT. This codes for CASSLGQGNLVVTEAFF. The chain employs TRBV7-9 and TRBJ1-1; TRBD1 matches 10 bases. From germline, CDR1 is SEHNR and CDR2 FQNEAQ (reference sequence). V shed 3 bases and J 4 bases; nucleotides not matched to a gene: 11. The CDR3 covers 17 residues.

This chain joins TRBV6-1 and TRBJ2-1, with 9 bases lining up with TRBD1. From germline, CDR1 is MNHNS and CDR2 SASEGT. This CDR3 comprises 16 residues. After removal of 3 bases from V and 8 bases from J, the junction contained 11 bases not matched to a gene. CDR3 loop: CASSEEGGQGSDEQFF. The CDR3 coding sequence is TGTGCCAGCAGTGAGGAAGGAGGACAGGGGAGCGATGAGCAGTTCTTC.